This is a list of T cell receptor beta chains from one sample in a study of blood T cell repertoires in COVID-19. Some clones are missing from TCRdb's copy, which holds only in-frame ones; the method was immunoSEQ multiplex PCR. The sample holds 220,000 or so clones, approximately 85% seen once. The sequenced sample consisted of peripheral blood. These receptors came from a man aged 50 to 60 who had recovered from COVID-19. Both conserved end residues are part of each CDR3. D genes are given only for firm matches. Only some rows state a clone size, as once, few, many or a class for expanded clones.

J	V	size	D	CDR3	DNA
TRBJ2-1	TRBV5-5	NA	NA	CASSSYQGSSYNEQFF	TGTGCCAGCAGCTCTTACCAGGGAAGCTCCTACAATGAGCAGTTCTTC
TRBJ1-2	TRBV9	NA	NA	CASSPFGVGRSYGYTF	TGTGCCAGCAGCCCCTTTGGTGTGGGGCGCAGTTATGGCTACACCTTC
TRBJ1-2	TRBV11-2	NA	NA	CASSLNGVNYGYTF	TGTGCCAGCAGCTTAAACGGGGTAAACTATGGCTACACCTTC
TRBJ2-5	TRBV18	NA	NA	CASSPRRAGETQYF	TGTGCCAGCTCACCACGGCGAGCGGGAGAGACCCAGTACTTC
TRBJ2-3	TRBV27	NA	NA	CASSFIGAGPDTQYF	TGTGCCAGCAGTTTTATAGGAGCCGGCCCGGATACGCAGTATTTT
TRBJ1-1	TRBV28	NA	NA	CASSLVGGNTEAFF	TGTGCCAGCAGTTTGGTGGGAGGGAACACTGAAGCTTTCTTT
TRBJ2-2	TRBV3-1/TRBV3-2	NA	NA	CASSQASGTGELFF	TGTGCCAGCAGCCAAGCCAGCGGGACCGGGGAGCTGTTTTTT
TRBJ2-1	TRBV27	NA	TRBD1	CASMDRVDNEQFF	TGTGCCAGCATGGACAGGGTGGACAATGAGCAGTTCTTC
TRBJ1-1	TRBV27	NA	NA	CASSLRGGRTEAFF	TGTGCCAGCAGTTTACGGGGGGGGCGGACTGAAGCTTTCTTT
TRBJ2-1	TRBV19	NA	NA	CASSALANFYNEQFF	TGTGCCAGTAGCGCCCTAGCGAACTTTTACAATGAGCAGTTCTTC
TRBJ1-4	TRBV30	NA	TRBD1	CAWAGGIKEKLFF	TGTGCCTGGGCAGGGGGGATTAAGGAAAAACTGTTTTTT
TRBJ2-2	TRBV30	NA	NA	CAWSWHRGELFF	TGTGCCTGGAGTTGGCACAGGGGGGAGCTGTTTTTT
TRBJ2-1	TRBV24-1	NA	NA	CATSDHKGESGNEQFF	TGTGCCACCAGTGATCACAAGGGAGAATCGGGCAATGAGCAGTTCTTC
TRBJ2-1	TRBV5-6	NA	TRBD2	CASDPRTSGRNEQFF	TGTGCCAGCGACCCCCGGACTAGCGGGAGAAATGAGCAGTTCTTC
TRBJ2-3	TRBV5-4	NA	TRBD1	CASHRQGTSTDTQYF	TGTGCCAGCCACAGACAGGGGACGAGCACAGATACGCAGTATTTT
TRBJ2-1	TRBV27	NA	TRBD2	CATNPINGLADNEQFF	TGTGCCACCAACCCGATAAACGGACTAGCTGACAATGAGCAGTTCTTC
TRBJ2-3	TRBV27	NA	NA	CASSLIGWRGGGTDTQYF	TGTGCCAGCAGTTTAATCGGGTGGCGGGGAGGTGGCACAGATACGCAGTATTTT
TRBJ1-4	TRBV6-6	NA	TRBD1	CASTTGQGAEKLFF	TGTGCCAGCACCACGGGACAGGGGGCTGAAAAACTGTTTTTT
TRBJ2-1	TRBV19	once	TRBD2	CASSPPLAAYNEQFF	TGTGCCAGTTCCCCCCCACTAGCGGCCTACAATGAGCAGTTCTTC
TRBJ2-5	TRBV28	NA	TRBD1	CASGDRGRETQYF	TGTGCCAGCGGCGACAGGGGGCGGGAGACCCAGTACTTC
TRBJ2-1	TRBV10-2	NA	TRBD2	CASRSTSGGDEQFF	TGCGCCAGCAGGTCGACTAGCGGGGGGGATGAGCAGTTCTTC
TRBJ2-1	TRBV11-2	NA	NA	CASSFHDSYNEQFF	TGTGCCAGCAGCTTTCACGACTCGTACAATGAGCAGTTCTTC
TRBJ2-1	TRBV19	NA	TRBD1	CASSTDRGHYNEQFF	TGTGCCAGTAGTACGGACAGGGGGCATTACAATGAGCAGTTCTTC
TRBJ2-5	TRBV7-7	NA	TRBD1	CASSSRQGPQETQYF	TGTGCCAGCAGCTCCCGACAGGGGCCACAAGAGACCCAGTACTTC
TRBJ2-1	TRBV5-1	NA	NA	CASILGLAGSYNEQFF	NA
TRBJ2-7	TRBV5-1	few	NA	CASSLTGGGPYEQYF	TGCGCCAGCAGCTTAACAGGGGGGGGCCCCTACGAGCAGTACTTC
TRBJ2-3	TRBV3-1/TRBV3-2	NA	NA	CASSQQLQVADTQYF	TGTGCCAGCAGCCAACAACTACAAGTGGCGGATACGCAGTATTTT
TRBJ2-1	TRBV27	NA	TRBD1	CASSSGQGFYNEQFF	TGTGCCAGCAGTTCTGGACAGGGTTTCTACAATGAGCAGTTCTTC
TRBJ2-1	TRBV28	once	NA	CASSLITVLSYNEQFF	TGTGCCAGCAGTTTGATTACAGTTCTCTCCTACAATGAGCAGTTCTTC
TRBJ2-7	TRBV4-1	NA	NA	CASSPTTERIEQYF	TGCGCCAGCAGCCCCACAACAGAAAGGATCGAGCAGTACTTC
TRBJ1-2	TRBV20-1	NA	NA	CSASLEGSGGYGYTF	TGCAGTGCCAGTTTAGAGGGAAGCGGCGGCTATGGCTACACCTTC
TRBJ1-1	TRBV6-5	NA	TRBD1	CASSYTGVTTEAFF	TGTGCCAGCAGTTACACAGGGGTAACGACTGAAGCTTTCTTT
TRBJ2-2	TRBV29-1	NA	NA	CSAVGTYNTGELFF	TGCAGCGCCGTCGGGACTTATAACACCGGGGAGCTGTTTTTT
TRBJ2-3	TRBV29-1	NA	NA	CSVPSTRNTQYF	TGCAGCGTCCCCTCGACACGAAATACGCAGTATTTT
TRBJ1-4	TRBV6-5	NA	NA	CASSYSGRGLNEKLFF	TGTGCCAGCAGTTACAGTGGAAGGGGTCTGAATGAAAAACTGTTTTTT
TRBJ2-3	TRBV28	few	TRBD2	CASTLAGGEWDTQYF	TGTGCCAGCACGCTAGCGGGAGGAGAGTGGGATACGCAGTATTTT
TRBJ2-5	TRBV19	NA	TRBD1	CASSPGQERETQYF	TGTGCCAGTAGCCCCGGACAGGAGAGAGAGACCCAGTACTTC
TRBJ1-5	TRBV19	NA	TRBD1	CASSIERPGQGVPGQPQHF	TGTGCCAGTAGTATAGAACGTCCGGGACAGGGGGTCCCAGGTCAGCCCCAGCATTTT
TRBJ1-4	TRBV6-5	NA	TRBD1	CASSRTGTGNEKLFF	TGTGCCAGCAGTCGGACCGGGACAGGGAATGAAAAACTGTTTTTT
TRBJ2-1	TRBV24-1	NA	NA	CATSTRGALGNEQFF	TGTGCCACCAGTACTCGCGGGGCCCTGGGCAATGAGCAGTTCTTC
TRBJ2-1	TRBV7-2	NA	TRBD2	CASRAGTSRYNEQFF	TGTGCCAGCAGAGCCGGGACTAGCAGGTACAATGAGCAGTTCTTC
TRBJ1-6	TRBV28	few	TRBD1	CASSWPQGQGALSPLHF	TGTGCCAGCAGTTGGCCCCAGGGCCAGGGGGCTTTGTCACCCCTCCACTTT
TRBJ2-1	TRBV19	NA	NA	CASSIGGTTEQFF	TGTGCCAGTAGTATAGGTGGGACAACTGAGCAGTTCTTC
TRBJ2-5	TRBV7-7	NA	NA	CASSQTGDQETQYF	TGTGCCAGCAGCCAGACGGGGGACCAAGAGACCCAGTACTTC
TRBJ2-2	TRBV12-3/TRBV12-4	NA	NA	CASGPSNTGELFF	TGTGCCAGTGGGCCGTCGAACACCGGGGAGCTGTTTTTT
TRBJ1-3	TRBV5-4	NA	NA	CASSLSGNTIYF	TGTGCCAGCAGCTTAAGCGGAAACACCATATATTTT
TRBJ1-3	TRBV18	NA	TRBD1	CASSPYSSGGSGNTIYF	TGTGCCAGCTCACCGTACTCTTCAGGGGGCAGTGGAAACACCATATATTTT
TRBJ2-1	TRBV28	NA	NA	CASSRYRAPGYSEQFF	TGTGCCAGCAGTCGCTACAGGGCGCCGGGCTACAGCGAGCAGTTCTTC
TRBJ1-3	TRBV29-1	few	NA	CSVQGQGNTIYF	TGCAGCGTTCAAGGACAGGGAAACACCATATATTTT
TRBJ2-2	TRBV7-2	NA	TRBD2	CASSLESGRRTGELFF	TGTGCCAGCAGCTTAGAGAGCGGGAGAAGGACCGGGGAGCTGTTTTTT
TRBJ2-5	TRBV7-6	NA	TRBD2	CASSLVLAGGDLKTQYF	TGTGCCAGCAGCTTAGTACTAGCGGGCGGAGACTTGAAGACCCAGTACTTC